These 4 T cell receptor beta chains originate from one sample sequenced in a study of shared clonotypes between healthy human individuals. TCRdb's copy holds only in-frame clones and misses some; the assay was immunoSEQ multiplex PCR. The table lists fewer than 500,000 clones, almost 80% of them singletons. Specimen: PBMCs. These receptor sequences come from a woman between 40 and 55 years old in good health. Some clones in this sample may be carry-over from other donors' samples.

This clone came up once. The chain combines TRBV18 with TRBJ2-4, with 7 bases fitting TRBD1. There are 17 residues in the CDR3. Germline CDR1 reads KGHSH; CDR2 reads LQKENI. J gave up 1 base and V 6 bases, and 12 bases lay outside the gene matches. This CDR3 reads CASSRQTGFQAKNIQYF. The CDR3 DNA follows: TGTGCCAGCTCCCGTCAGACAGGGTTCCAGGCCAAAAACATTCAGTACTTC.

V gene TRBV29-1 combines with J gene TRBJ1-2; 9 bases agree with TRBD1. With 5 bases clipped from V and 2 bases from J, the junction kept 9 bases outside the gene matches. The CDR3 covers 15 residues. Germline-derived CDR1 and CDR2 are SQVTM and ANQGSEA. This CDR3 is CSVLPGTGSNYGYTF. CDR3 coding DNA: TGCAGCGTTTTACCCGGGACAGGGTCAAACTATGGCTACACCTTC.

The chain has TRBV7-2 and TRBJ2-7; D call uncertain. The V end was cut by 1 base, the J end by 7 bases, with 11 bases between. Germline assignment: CDR1 SGHTA and CDR2 FQGNSA. The CDR3 totals 13 residues. DNA for the CDR3: TGTGCCAGCAGCTTAGAATCCGGGTGGGAGCAGTACTTC. Translated, it gives CASSLESGWEQYF.

The V gene is TRBV15, the J gene TRBJ2-2; the D gene is possibly TRBD1 (6 bases). Per germline, CDR1 LNHNV and CDR2 YYDKDF (reference sequence). The V end lost 5 bases, the J end lost 0 bases, and 13 bases lay between the germline ends. This CDR3 has 16 residues. The DNA for the CDR3 is TGTGCCACCAGCGATTGGGGGCAATCGAACACCGGGGAGCTGTTTTTT. Translating it yields CATSDWGQSNTGELFF. The whole variable domain, filled in from reference TRBV15 and TRBJ2-2, reads DAMVIQNPRYQVTQFGKPVTLSCSQTLNHNVMYWYQQKSSQAPKLLFHYYDKDFNNEADTPDNFQSRRPNTSFCFLDIRSPGLGDTAMYLCATSDWGQSNTGELFFGEGSRLTVL.